The clone carrying this T cell receptor (beta chain) showed up just a few times. With a J-beta primer mix and a sample-barcoded 5' primer, a second PCR ran about 6 to 11 cycles. MiXCR was run by TCRdb on the 5' RACE reads, yielding one entry per CDR3 protein. The repertoire holds 600,000 to 850,000 distinct CDR3 sequences, with roughly two fifths as singletons. Per sample, at least 6 micrograms of total RNA were extracted. This CDR3 has 14 residues. Looked up from germline, CDR1 is SGHTA and CDR2 is FQGTGA. The ends were cut back, 2 bases at V and 4 bases at J, with 11 bases in the middle. This entry belongs to a study of blood T cells in healthy people across ages.

Source material: blood. The receptor was derived from an older woman in good health. The chain recombines TRBV7-3 with TRBJ2-5, with D perhaps matching TRBD2 (7 bases). CDR3 residues: CASSLLGGRETQYF. The CDR3 nucleotides read TGTGCCAGCAGCTTATTGGGGGGGCGAGAGACCCAGTACTTC.